The source of this T cell receptor beta chain is a study of blood T cell repertoires in COVID-19. Study details: The United States, Italy and Spain provided the acute and convalescent COVID-19 samples. The cDNA or gDNA used as material had been derived from T cells, B-cell-depleted T cells, or PBMCs.

The CDR3 consists of 17 residues. Per germline, CDR1 SGHNT and CDR2 YENEEA. The J segment lost 4 bases and the V segment lost 0 bases, leaving 6 bases of the junction unmatched. In the original analysis: The authors estimated nucleated cell counts from reference gene primer amplification. The data were produced by immunoSEQ multiplex PCR, yet TCRdb's version contains in-frame clones alone and is incomplete. Clone size and the V and J calls come from that table; the DNA yielded D and trimming. Of under 200,000 clones in the sample, over 75% were seen once. The sequence derives from a man aged 50-59 years with acute or convalescent COVID-19. The sample consisted of peripheral blood. V gene TRBV11-3 combines with J gene TRBJ2-2, with 9 nucleotides matching TRBD2. The CDR3 loop is CASSLDLRGGSTGELFF. The CDR3 DNA is TGTGCCAGCAGCTTAGATTTGCGGGGGGGCAGCACCGGGGAGCTGTTTTTT.